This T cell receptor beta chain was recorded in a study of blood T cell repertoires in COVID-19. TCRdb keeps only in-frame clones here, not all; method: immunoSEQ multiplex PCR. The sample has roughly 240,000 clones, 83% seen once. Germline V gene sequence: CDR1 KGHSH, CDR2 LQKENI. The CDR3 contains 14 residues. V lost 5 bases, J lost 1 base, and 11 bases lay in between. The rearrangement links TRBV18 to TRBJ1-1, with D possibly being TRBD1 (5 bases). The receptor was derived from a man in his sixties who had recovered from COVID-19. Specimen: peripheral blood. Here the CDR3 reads CASSTDRKNTEAFF. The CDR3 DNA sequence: TGTGCCAGCTCAACTGACAGAAAGAACACTGAAGCTTTCTTT.